This T cell receptor beta chain is drawn from a study of cytomegalovirus exposure and HLA in healthy donors. The CDR3 totals 18 residues. Trimming took 1 base from V and 1 from J; bases not matched to a gene: 9. Germline CDR1 reads SGHTA; CDR2 reads FQGNSA. The table came from immunoSEQ multiplex PCR; TCRdb's copy has only in-frame clones and leaves some out. Of around 150,000 clones in the sample, just under 90% were seen once. The receptor was isolated from a woman aged 18-29 years in good health and CMV-seropositive. The material sequenced was PBMCs. This chain uses TRBV7-2 with TRBJ1-1, with 10 positions matching TRBD1. CDR3 DNA sequence: TGTGCCAGCAGCTTAGTCCCCGGGACAGGGGAGGGGAACACTGAAGCTTTCTTT. Translation gives CASSLVPGTGEGNTEAFF.